This TCR beta chain emerged from a study of T-cell memory formation after mild COVID-19. Study findings and constraints: CD4+ clones that contracted lay mainly in CM and EM; CD8+ ones lay in EMRA. Contracting clones from day 15 to 85 had balanced CD4/CD8; later expanders favoured CD4+.

It was 5'RACE with constant-segment primers that produced the TCR alpha and TCR beta cDNA libraries, which carried sample barcodes and UMIs. MiXCR, applied by TCRdb to the 5' RACE reads, yields one record per CDR3 protein. The profile shows 250,000 to 300,000 distinct CDR3 sequences, around 15% of them singletons. The length of the CDR3 is 13 residues. Trimming removed 6 bases from V and 4 bases from J, with 15 bases in between. Germline assignment: CDR1 SQVTM and CDR2 ANQGSEA. The sample holds many counts of this clonotype. What it binds is unknown. Sequencing was performed on PBMCs or a T cell subset sorted from them (not recorded which). The origin of this receptor is a man aged 18 to 30 who had mild COVID-19 (a few samples of this study predate the infection). Cell type and time point are not known. The chain recombines TRBV29-1 with TRBJ1-2; D not certain. CDR3: CSVPDSGSYGYTF. The CDR3 nucleotides read TGCAGCGTCCCCGATTCCGGTAGCTATGGCTACACCTTC.